This T cell receptor (beta chain) was obtained from a study of blood T cell repertoires in COVID-19. Across the whole study: T cells, B-cell-depleted T cells, or PBMCs supplied cDNA or gDNA.

In this sample, this clone turned up a few times. The sample contains more than one DNA sequence encoding this CDR3. The authors' processing: Amplifying reference gene primers gave estimates of nucleated cell counts. Sequencing used immunoSEQ multiplex PCR; TCRdb keeps in-frame clones, though not all of them. V, J and clone size derive from that table, while D and trimming were established from the DNA sequence. The data show about 140,000 clones, approximately 80% seen once. The sample consisted of peripheral blood. The receptor's source is a man in his fifties or sixties with active or convalescent COVID-19.

CDR3 loop: CASSLRQGNEKLFF. Written as DNA, the CDR3 is TGCGCCAGCAGCTTAAGACAGGGGAATGAAAAACTGTTTTTT. The rearrangement uses TRBV5-1 and TRBJ1-4, with 8 bases matching TRBD1. The CDR3 has 14 amino acids. J was trimmed by 5 bases and V by 2 bases; bases with no gene match: 2. From germline, CDR1 is SGHRS and CDR2 YFSETQ. Full variable domain (missing parts from reference TRBV5-1 and TRBJ1-4): KAGVTQTPRYLIKTRGQQVTLSCSPISGHRSVSWYQQTPGQGLQFLFEYFSETQRNKGNFPGRFSGRQFSNSRSEMNVSTLELGDSALYLCASSLRQGNEKLFFGSGTQLSVL.